This T cell receptor (beta chain) appears in the sequencing data of a study of T cells in Graves' hyperthyroidism and ophthalmopathy. In this sample, this clonotype turned up many times. RNA transcripts gave rise to amplified TCR beta CDR3 regions. Researchers ran a first-round RT-PCR on the TCR CDR3 using the HTBI primer set. One entry per CDR3 protein results from TCRdb running MiXCR on the multiplex PCR reads. There are about 640,000 distinct CDR3 sequences in the sample; less than 25% occur only once, and around a third lies in the top ten. The source material was blood. This TCR was recovered from a young man with Graves' ophthalmopathy.

Written as DNA, the CDR3 is TGTGCCAGCAGATCACTAGCGCAAGCCTACGAGCAGTACTTC. Residues: CASRSLAQAYEQYF. The chain couples TRBV12-3 or TRBV12-4 to TRBJ2-7; 7 nucleotides align to TRBD2. This CDR3 contains 14 residues. The V gene end was trimmed by 6 bases and the J gene end by 2 bases; junction bases not matched to a gene: 7.